One sample yielded the 2 T cell receptor beta chains listed below, sequenced in a study of blood T cells in healthy people across ages. With a J-beta primer mix and a sample-barcoded 5' primer, a second PCR ran about 7 to 12 cycles. TCRdb processed the 5' RACE reads anew with MiXCR; each CDR3 protein has one entry. Counted here are about 580,000 distinct CDR3 sequences, roughly 48% occurring once; the ten biggest clones make up 20% to 25%. Sequenced: blood. Every receptor here comes from a man older than 75 in good health.

The chain carries TRBV7-2 and TRBJ1-1; D not resolved. V was shortened by 2 bases and J by 9 bases, with 16 bases between the two germline ends. This CDR3 is built from 14 residues. Germline V gene data show CDR1 as SGHTA and CDR2 as FQGNSA. CDR3 in amino acids: CASSLRRDGGKAFF. The DNA of the CDR3 is TGTGCCAGCAGCTTAAGGCGTGACGGAGGAAAAGCTTTCTTT.

J is TRBJ2-1 and V is TRBV11-1; TRBD1 is a possible D gene (8 bases). The CDR3 consists of 16 residues. V was cut by 3 bases and J by 2 bases, with 14 bases left in between. Germline CDR1 is SGHAT and CDR2 is FQDESV (reference sequence). The CDR3 loop is CASSFRTGRAYNEQFF. In DNA, the CDR3 is TGTGCCAGCAGCTTCCGGACAGGGAGGGCCTACAATGAGCAGTTCTTC.